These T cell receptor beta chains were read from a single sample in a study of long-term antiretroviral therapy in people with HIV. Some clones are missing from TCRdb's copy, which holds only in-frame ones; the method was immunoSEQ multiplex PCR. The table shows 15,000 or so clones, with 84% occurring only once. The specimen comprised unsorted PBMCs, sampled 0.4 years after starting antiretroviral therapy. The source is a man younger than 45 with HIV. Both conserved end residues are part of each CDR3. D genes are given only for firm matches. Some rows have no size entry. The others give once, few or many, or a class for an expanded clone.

CDR3 protein: CASSQEFRTGGVYF; CDR3 DNA: TGCGCCAGCAGCCAAGAGTTTCGGACAGGAGGTGTGTACTTC; clone size: -; D gene: TRBD1; V gene: TRBV4-1; J gene: TRBJ2-7
CDR3 protein: CAWGRRTDYGYTF; CDR3 DNA: TGTGCCTGGGGAAGGAGGACAGACTATGGCTACACCTTC; clone size: -; D gene: -; V gene: TRBV30; J gene: TRBJ1-2
CDR3 protein: CASSRTGNTGELFF; CDR3 DNA: TGTGCCAGCAGCAGGACAGGGAACACCGGGGAGCTGTTTTTT; clone size: once; D gene: TRBD1; V gene: TRBV6-1; J gene: TRBJ2-2
CDR3 protein: CASSQDLGRADSPLHF; CDR3 DNA: TGCGCCAGCAGCCAAGATCTGGGCAGGGCCGATTCACCCCTCCACTTT; clone size: few; D gene: -; V gene: TRBV4-3; J gene: TRBJ1-6
CDR3 protein: CASSFGGTSDSEQFF; CDR3 DNA: TGTGCCAGCAGCTTCGGAGGGACTAGCGATTCCGAGCAGTTCTTC; clone size: -; D gene: TRBD2; V gene: TRBV7-8; J gene: TRBJ2-1
CDR3 protein: CASSQDRGSSYEQYF; CDR3 DNA: TGCGCCAGCAGCCAAGATCGGGGTAGCTCCTACGAGCAGTACTTC; clone size: -; D gene: -; V gene: TRBV4-1; J gene: TRBJ2-7
CDR3 protein: CASRAPGELFF; CDR3 DNA: TGTGCCAGCCGAGCCCCCGGGGAGCTGTTTTTT; clone size: -; D gene: -; V gene: TRBV18; J gene: TRBJ2-2
CDR3 protein: CASSLVTSGSTDTQYF; CDR3 DNA: TGCGCCAGCAGCTTGGTAACTAGCGGTAGCACAGATACGCAGTATTTT; clone size: -; D gene: TRBD2; V gene: TRBV5-1; J gene: TRBJ2-3
CDR3 protein: CASSLNVKWGDRGNIQYF; CDR3 DNA: TGTGCCAGCAGCTTAAACGTTAAATGGGGGGACAGGGGGAACATTCAGTACTTC; clone size: -; D gene: TRBD1; V gene: TRBV7-9; J gene: TRBJ2-4
CDR3 protein: CASSLENQPQHF; CDR3 DNA: TGTGCCAGCAGCTTAGAAAATCAGCCCCAGCATTTT; clone size: -; D gene: -; V gene: TRBV7-9; J gene: TRBJ1-5
CDR3 protein: CASSLGLAALSYEQYF; CDR3 DNA: TGTGCCAGCAGTTTGGGACTAGCGGCCCTCTCCTACGAGCAGTACTTC; clone size: -; D gene: TRBD2; V gene: TRBV6-5; J gene: TRBJ2-7
CDR3 protein: CASSPGAQVGDTQYF; CDR3 DNA: TGTGCCAGCTCACCCGGGGCGCAGGTTGGAGATACGCAGTATTTT; clone size: -; D gene: -; V gene: TRBV18; J gene: TRBJ2-3
CDR3 protein: CASSPPGTPYEQYF; CDR3 DNA: TGTGCCAGCAGTCCGCCCGGGACACCCTACGAGCAGTACTTC; clone size: -; D gene: -; V gene: TRBV28; J gene: TRBJ2-7
CDR3 protein: CAWSLRGQRDQPQHF; CDR3 DNA: TGTGCCTGGAGTTTGAGGGGGCAGCGGGATCAGCCCCAGCATTTT; clone size: few; D gene: TRBD1; V gene: TRBV30; J gene: TRBJ1-5
CDR3 protein: CASRDEGGLNYGYTF; CDR3 DNA: TGTGCCAGCAGAGACGAAGGGGGCCTCAACTATGGCTACACCTTC; clone size: -; D gene: TRBD1; V gene: TRBV6-1; J gene: TRBJ1-2
CDR3 protein: CASSLVAGTRNTQYF; CDR3 DNA: TGTGCCAGCAGCTTGGTCGCCGGGACTCGGAATACGCAGTATTTT; clone size: -; D gene: -; V gene: TRBV5-6; J gene: TRBJ2-3
CDR3 protein: CATAGLAGGLHSYNEQFF; CDR3 DNA: TGTGCCACCGCAGGACTAGCGGGAGGGCTACACTCCTACAATGAGCAGTTCTTC; clone size: -; D gene: TRBD2; V gene: TRBV15; J gene: TRBJ2-1
CDR3 protein: CASSVRAPGAEAFF; CDR3 DNA: TGTGCCAGCAGCGTCAGGGCCCCAGGCGCTGAAGCTTTCTTT; clone size: -; D gene: -; V gene: TRBV7-2; J gene: TRBJ1-1
CDR3 protein: CASSLRAAGHQFF; CDR3 DNA: TGTGCCAGCAGTTTAAGGGCGGCGGGTCACCAGTTCTTC; clone size: -; D gene: -; V gene: TRBV28; J gene: TRBJ2-1
CDR3 protein: CASRHRVSGANVLTF; CDR3 DNA: TGTGCCAGCAGACACAGGGTTTCTGGGGCCAACGTCCTGACTTTC; clone size: -; D gene: -; V gene: TRBV2; J gene: TRBJ2-6
CDR3 protein: CASSIAGGNQPQHF; CDR3 DNA: TGTGCCAGTAGTATAGCAGGGGGCAATCAGCCCCAGCATTTT; clone size: -; D gene: -; V gene: TRBV19; J gene: TRBJ1-5
CDR3 protein: CASSISQATGNTIYF; CDR3 DNA: TGTGCCAGTAGTATTTCGCAGGCCACTGGAAACACCATATATTTT; clone size: -; D gene: -; V gene: TRBV19; J gene: TRBJ1-3
CDR3 protein: CASSPRSNEQFF; CDR3 DNA: TGTGCCAGCAGCCCGAGGAGTAACGAGCAGTTCTTC; clone size: -; D gene: -; V gene: TRBV11-3; J gene: TRBJ2-1
CDR3 protein: CASSLTGQGGNTIYF; CDR3 DNA: TGTGCCAGCAGCTTGACAGGGCAGGGTGGAAACACCATATATTTT; clone size: -; D gene: -; V gene: TRBV5-4; J gene: TRBJ1-3
CDR3 protein: CASSQVQGAGNQPQHF; CDR3 DNA: TGCGCCAGCAGCCAAGTTCAGGGGGCCGGCAATCAGCCCCAGCATTTT; clone size: few; D gene: TRBD1; V gene: TRBV4-1; J gene: TRBJ1-5
CDR3 protein: CASSRDGSYEQYF; CDR3 DNA: TGTGCCAGCAGCCGGGACGGATCCTACGAGCAGTACTTC; clone size: -; D gene: -; V gene: TRBV7-2; J gene: TRBJ2-7
CDR3 protein: CASSGTGNSPLHF; CDR3 DNA: TGCGCCAGCAGCGGGACAGGGAATTCACCCCTCCACTTT; clone size: few; D gene: TRBD1; V gene: TRBV5-1; J gene: TRBJ1-6
CDR3 protein: CASSLDRGSTDTQYF; CDR3 DNA: TGCGCCAGCAGCCTGGACAGGGGGAGCACAGATACGCAGTATTTT; clone size: -; D gene: TRBD1; V gene: TRBV5-1; J gene: TRBJ2-3
CDR3 protein: CASSGDGGPRSYNEQFF; CDR3 DNA: TGTGCCAGCAGCGGGGACGGAGGACCGCGCTCCTACAATGAGCAGTTCTTC; clone size: -; D gene: -; V gene: TRBV14; J gene: TRBJ2-1
CDR3 protein: CASSLLQGLGDTIYF; CDR3 DNA: TGTGCCAGCAGTTTACTACAGGGCTTGGGGGACACCATATATTTT; clone size: -; D gene: -; V gene: TRBV28; J gene: TRBJ1-3
CDR3 protein: CALRGAHEAFF; CDR3 DNA: TGTGCCCTAAGGGGGGCGCATGAAGCTTTCTTT; clone size: -; D gene: -; V gene: TRBV28; J gene: TRBJ1-1
CDR3 protein: CSVESRNTIYF; CDR3 DNA: TGCAGCGTTGAGTCAAGAAACACCATATATTTT; clone size: -; D gene: -; V gene: TRBV29-1; J gene: TRBJ1-3
CDR3 protein: CASSSLGGVTNSPLHF; CDR3 DNA: TGTGCCAGCAGCTCACTTGGCGGGGTAACTAATTCACCCCTCCACTTT; clone size: -; D gene: -; V gene: TRBV7-8; J gene: TRBJ1-6
CDR3 protein: CAWSVGGLTEAFF; CDR3 DNA: TGTGCCTGGAGTGTCGGGGGGCTTACTGAAGCTTTCTTT; clone size: -; D gene: -; V gene: TRBV30; J gene: TRBJ1-1
CDR3 protein: CATSRGFDDGYTF; CDR3 DNA: TGTGCCACCAGCAGAGGTTTTGACGATGGCTACACCTTC; clone size: -; D gene: -; V gene: TRBV15; J gene: TRBJ1-2
CDR3 protein: CASSPEGSAAYEQYF; CDR3 DNA: TGTGCCAGCAGCCCGGAGGGTAGCGCGGCCTACGAGCAGTACTTC; clone size: -; D gene: -; V gene: TRBV7-2; J gene: TRBJ2-7
CDR3 protein: CASSFFGLVDYEQYF; CDR3 DNA: TGTGCCAGCAGCTTTTTTGGCTTGGTTGACTACGAGCAGTACTTC; clone size: -; D gene: -; V gene: TRBV11-2; J gene: TRBJ2-7
CDR3 protein: CASSLSIWSAGEETQYF; CDR3 DNA: TGTGCCAGCAGCTTAAGCATATGGTCAGCGGGGGAAGAGACCCAGTACTTC; clone size: -; D gene: TRBD2; V gene: TRBV13; J gene: TRBJ2-5
CDR3 protein: CASSLGERGGCLDIQYF; CDR3 DNA: TGTGCCAGCAGCTTAGGTGAGCGGGGGGGCTGCTTGGACATTCAGTACTTC; clone size: -; D gene: TRBD2; V gene: TRBV7-9; J gene: TRBJ2-4
CDR3 protein: CASSRGQGNSPLHF; CDR3 DNA: TGTGCCAGTAGTAGAGGACAGGGAAATTCACCCCTCCACTTT; clone size: -; D gene: TRBD1; V gene: TRBV19; J gene: TRBJ1-6
CDR3 protein: CASSQVDEQYF; CDR3 DNA: TGTGCCAGCAGTCAGGTTGACGAGCAGTACTTC; clone size: -; D gene: -; V gene: TRBV28; J gene: TRBJ2-7
CDR3 protein: CASSQARDPGYTF; CDR3 DNA: TGCGCCAGCAGCCAAGCAAGGGACCCGGGATACACCTTC; clone size: -; D gene: -; V gene: TRBV4-1; J gene: TRBJ1-2
CDR3 protein: CASSLRPQTETQYF; CDR3 DNA: TGTGCCAGCAGCCTCCGCCCCCAAACGGAGACCCAGTACTTC; clone size: -; D gene: -; V gene: TRBV9; J gene: TRBJ2-5
CDR3 protein: CASSLDISGNTIYF; CDR3 DNA: TGCGCCAGCAGCTTGGACATCTCTGGAAACACCATATATTTT; clone size: -; D gene: -; V gene: TRBV5-1; J gene: TRBJ1-3
CDR3 protein: CASSFLSYTSGGVSEQYF; CDR3 DNA: TGTGCCAGCAGCTTTCTCTCCTACACTAGCGGGGGTGTCAGCGAGCAGTACTTC; clone size: -; D gene: TRBD2; V gene: TRBV7-2; J gene: TRBJ2-7
CDR3 protein: CASRGRGGSGANVLTF; CDR3 DNA: TGTGCCAGCAGGGGCAGGGGGGGATCTGGGGCCAACGTCCTGACTTTC; clone size: once; D gene: -; V gene: TRBV6-6; J gene: TRBJ2-6
CDR3 protein: CASSSGTGVHDEQYF; CDR3 DNA: TGCGCCAGCAGTTCCGGGACAGGGGTTCATGACGAGCAGTACTTC; clone size: -; D gene: TRBD1; V gene: TRBV5-1; J gene: TRBJ2-7
CDR3 protein: CASSLVLPGTDTQYF; CDR3 DNA: TGTGCCAGCAGCTTGGTACTACCAGGCACAGATACGCAGTATTTT; clone size: -; D gene: -; V gene: TRBV5-6; J gene: TRBJ2-3
CDR3 protein: CASSPGQSIDGYTF; CDR3 DNA: TGTGCCAGCTCACCGGGACAGTCTATTGATGGCTACACCTTC; clone size: -; D gene: TRBD1; V gene: TRBV18; J gene: TRBJ1-2
CDR3 protein: CASGLGTGGEQYF; CDR3 DNA: TGTGCTAGTGGTTTGGGGACAGGGGGCGAGCAGTACTTC; clone size: -; D gene: TRBD1; V gene: TRBV12-5; J gene: TRBJ2-7